The present T cell receptor (beta chain) was sequenced within a study of blood T cell repertoires in COVID-19. The table came from immunoSEQ multiplex PCR; TCRdb's copy has only in-frame clones and leaves some out. The sample contains about 480,000 clones, approximately 90% of which appear only once. V lost 7 bases, J lost 4 bases, and 13 bases lay in between. This CDR3 has 14 residues. Germline V lookup: CDR1 SNHLY, CDR2 FYNNEI. Cohorts were based on clinical histories the participants reported. The TCR originated in a woman in her late teens or twenties with acute COVID-19. The chain couples TRBV2 to TRBJ1-4; D uncertain. The sequencing input was PBMCs or T cells enriched from blood (not recorded which). The CDR3 nucleotides are TGTGCCAGCAAAACGGAGGCAAATAATGAAAAACTGTTTTTT. Its translation is CASKTEANNEKLFF.